One sample yielded the 25 T cell receptor beta chains listed below, sequenced in a study of blood T cell repertoires in COVID-19. The table came from immunoSEQ multiplex PCR; TCRdb's copy has only in-frame clones and leaves some out. The sample contains approximately 260,000 clones, roughly 80% of which appear only once. The specimen was PBMCs or T cells enriched from blood (not recorded which). The receptors stem from a man aged 45-65 years who had recovered from COVID-19.

This clone was seen a few times. In DNA form, the CDR3 reads TGTGCCAGCAGTTCCCCGCCGAGCTACGAGCAGTACTTC. This gives the protein CASSSPPSYEQYF. V is TRBV6-2 or TRBV6-3 and J is TRBJ2-7; D is undetermined. Germline V gives CDR1 MNHEY, CDR2 SVGEGT. V was pared by 4 bases and J by 3 bases, with 10 bases between. CDR3 length: 13 amino acids.

The count of this clone is one. The chain uses TRBV2 and TRBJ1-5; D is unresolved. CDR3 length: 15 amino acids. Germline V gives CDR1 SNHLY, CDR2 FYNNEI. Deletions cut 0 bases from V and 2 bases from J, with 8 bases between. Written as DNA, the CDR3 is TGTGCCAGCAGTGAAGCGTCTACAGGCAATCAGCCCCAGCATTTT. It encodes CASSEASTGNQPQHF. Variable domain in full (rest from reference TRBV2 and TRBJ1-5): EPEVTQTPSHQVTQMGQEVILRCVPISNHLYFYWYRQILGQKVEFLVSFYNNEISEKSEIFDDQFSVERPDGSNFTLKIRSTKLEDSAMYFCASSEASTGNQPQHFGDGTRLSIL.

This sequence joins TRBV7-2 and TRBJ1-1, with 7 bases lining up with TRBD1. The CDR3 runs to 16 residues. The ends lost 0 bases at V and 0 bases at J; junction bases unmatched: 4. Germline loops: CDR1 SGHTA, CDR2 FQGNSA. In DNA form, the CDR3 reads TGTGCCAGCAGCTTAGCCCCGGGACAGCTGAACACTGAAGCTTTCTTT. This sequence encodes CASSLAPGQLNTEAFF.

The chain has TRBV7-2 and TRBJ2-3; weak D call: TRBD2 (5 bases). Deletions cut 5 bases from V and 0 bases from J, with 18 bases between. The CDR3 spans 17 residues. Germline V gives CDR1 SGHTA, CDR2 FQGNSA. The chain's CDR3 is CASSQNGFRGSTDTQYF. CDR3 DNA: TGTGCCAGCAGCCAAAATGGATTTCGGGGTAGCACAGATACGCAGTATTTT.

This chain connects TRBV12-3 or TRBV12-4 to TRBJ1-5; unclear D gene. The CDR3 runs 12 residues. The germline V and J ends were trimmed by 2 bases and 6 bases, with 5 bases remaining between them. CDR3 sequence: CASSLPGQPQHF. DNA of the CDR3: TGTGCCAGCAGTTTACCAGGTCAGCCCCAGCATTTT.

The gene calls are TRBV2 and TRBJ2-3, with 7 bases fitting TRBD2. CDR3 length equals 15 residues. The germline gives CDR1 SNHLY, CDR2 FYNNEI. With V trimmed by 11 bases and J by 2 bases, 13 bases remained unmatched. CDR3 region: CAGIPLAEATDTQYF. DNA for the CDR3: TGTGCCGGAATACCTCTAGCGGAAGCCACAGATACGCAGTATTTT. Complete variable domain (other parts from reference TRBV2 and TRBJ2-3): EPEVTQTPSHQVTQMGQEVILRCVPISNHLYFYWYRQILGQKVEFLVSFYNNEISEKSEIFDDQFSVERPDGSNFTLKIRSTKLEDSAMYFCAGIPLAEATDTQYFGPGTRLTVL.

The CDR3 region has the DNA TGTGCCAGCAGTCTAGCGGGAGGCCTTCCCTACAATGAGCAGTTCTTC. It is translated as CASSLAGGLPYNEQFF. The chain employs TRBV28 and TRBJ2-1, with 11 bases aligning to TRBD2. After removal of 5 bases from V and 2 bases from J, the junction contained 5 bases not matched to a gene. The CDR3 covers 16 residues. Germline V CDR1 and CDR2: MDHEN, SYDVKM.

This sequence joins TRBV6-5 and TRBJ2-2; 7 bases fit TRBD2. This CDR3 contains 15 residues. V shed 7 bases and J 4 bases; nucleotides not matched to a gene: 9. CDR1 is MNHEY, CDR2 SVGAGI, per germline. For the CDR3, the DNA is TGTGCCAGCACAGGGCGGGGGTCGGGCACCGGGGAGCTGTTTTTT. It yields the protein CASTGRGSGTGELFF.

The chain uses TRBV7-9 and TRBJ1-2; a possible D gene is TRBD1 (6 bases). CDR1 and CDR2 (germline): SEHNR, FQNEAQ (reference sequence). This CDR3 has 13 residues. Trimming shortened V by 4 bases and J by 8 bases, and 14 bases separated the two germline ends. DNA of the CDR3: TGTGCCAGCAGCTACTACAGGGAAAACGGCTACACCTTC. Amino acid sequence: CASSYYRENGYTF.

V gene TRBV15 combines with J gene TRBJ1-2; the match to TRBD1 covers 12 bases. With V trimmed by 3 bases and J by 0 bases, 5 bases remained unmatched. Germline values: CDR1 LNHNV, CDR2 YYDKDF (reference sequence). The CDR3 covers 17 residues. In DNA, the CDR3 is TGTGCCACCAGCAGGAAGGGACAGGGGGCGGCTAACTATGGCTACACCTTC. It codes for CATSRKGQGAANYGYTF.

This clone was counted a single time. V and J are TRBV5-1 and TRBJ1-6; 10 bases are shared with TRBD1. Germline V gene data show CDR1 as SGHRS and CDR2 as YFSETQ. The CDR3 is made up of 19 amino acids. V shed 4 bases, J shed 7 bases, and the junction held 17 bases outside the gene matches. The CDR3 DNA sequence: TGCGCCAGCAGCGGAAAGGGGACAGGGGCGGTTATGAGAAATTCACCCCTCCACTTT. Translated: CASSGKGTGAVMRNSPLHF. Together with reference TRBV5-1 and TRBJ1-6, the CDR3 gives the full variable domain: KAGVTQTPRYLIKTRGQQVTLSCSPISGHRSVSWYQQTPGQGLQFLFEYFSETQRNKGNFPGRFSGRQFSNSRSEMNVSTLELGDSALYLCASSGKGTGAVMRNSPLHFGNGTRLTVT.

The V and J genes are TRBV19 and TRBJ1-1, with 7 bases that match TRBD1. V lost 7 bases, J lost 4 bases, and 9 bases stayed unmatched. Germline V gene sequence: CDR1 LNHDA, CDR2 SQIVND (reference sequence). The CDR3 contains 14 residues. This chain's CDR3 is CASIDRERGTEAFF. DNA for the CDR3: TGTGCCAGTATCGACAGGGAGAGAGGCACTGAAGCTTTCTTT.

V usage is TRBV7-2 and J usage is TRBJ2-3, with 7 positions matching TRBD2. The germline gives CDR1 SGHTA, CDR2 FQGNSA. This CDR3 is built from 16 residues. The V gene end was trimmed by 2 bases and the J gene end by 1 base; junction bases not matched to a gene: 6. Here the CDR3 DNA reads TGTGCCAGCAGCTTAAGCCCACTAGCGCGCACAGATACGCAGTATTTT. It codes for CASSLSPLARTDTQYF.

The V gene is TRBV4-2, the J gene TRBJ2-7; D remains ambiguous. Germline V gives CDR1 LGHNA, CDR2 YNFKEQ. The CDR3 is 15 amino acids. V gave up 1 base and J gave up 4 bases, with 14 bases separating them. Written as DNA, the CDR3 is TGTGCCAGCAGCCAAGCCCCGGAGACGGAGTACGAGCAGTACTTC. Its translation is CASSQAPETEYEQYF.

The CDR3 is CAIRPRSGLENSGNTIYF. DNA for the CDR3: TGTGCCATCAGGCCTAGATCAGGGTTGGAGAACTCTGGAAACACCATATATTTT. V and J are TRBV10-3 and TRBJ1-3, with TRBD1 as a possible D gene (5 bases). Germline CDR1 and CDR2: ENHRY and SYGVKD. The CDR3 length is 18 residues. V lost 6 bases, J lost 0 bases, and 21 bases lay in between.

The V call is TRBV5-1, the J call TRBJ1-1; D is perhaps TRBD1 (6 bases). The length of the CDR3 is 14 residues. Trimming removed 7 bases at V and 5 bases at J, with 18 bases between. Per germline, CDR1 SGHRS and CDR2 YFSETQ. Here the CDR3 reads CASFLGAKRTEAFF. CDR3 nucleotides: TGCGCCAGCTTTTTGGGGGCTAAACGGACTGAAGCTTTCTTT.

This sequence joins TRBV3-1 (or the pseudogene TRBV3-2) and TRBJ2-5; 8 bases align to TRBD2. The junction had 11 bases not matched to a gene; V was cut back by 1 base and J by 4 bases. This CDR3 spans 17 amino acids. Looked up from germline, CDR1 is LGHDT and CDR2 is YNNKEL (reference sequence). The CDR3 sequence is CASSQGARLSGAETQYF. For the CDR3, the DNA is TGTGCCAGCAGCCAAGGGGCGCGACTTAGCGGGGCAGAGACCCAGTACTTC.

This chain links TRBV28 with TRBJ2-7; D is perhaps TRBD2 (5 bases). The germline V gene has CDR1 MDHEN and CDR2 SYDVKM. Trimming cost V 6 bases and J 3 bases, with 12 bases left between them. The CDR3 runs to 13 residues. CDR3 nucleotide sequence: TGTGCCAGCAGATCCCGGGCGGGCTACGAGCAGTACTTC. It specifies CASRSRAGYEQYF.

CDR3 sequence: CASSSPPGMSYTF. In DNA form, the CDR3 reads TGTGCCAGCAGCTCCCCCCCGGGGATGAGCTACACCTTC. The chain has TRBV7-8 and TRBJ1-2; D is undetermined. The CDR3 totals 13 residues. CDR1 and CDR2 (germline): SGHVS, FQNEAQ. V was pared by 4 bases and J by 9 bases, with 15 bases between.

The V gene is TRBV15, the J gene TRBJ1-6, with TRBD1 matching 8 bases. The trim removed 5 bases at V and 0 bases at J, leaving 6 bases unmatched. The germline V gene encodes CDR1 LNHNV and CDR2 YYDKDF (reference sequence). The CDR3 consists of 17 residues. The CDR3 loop reads CATSQGQESSYNSPLHF. The CDR3 nucleotides are TGTGCCACCAGCCAGGGACAGGAGAGCTCCTATAATTCACCCCTCCACTTT.

The genes are TRBV18 and TRBJ2-7, with 8 bases matching TRBD1. From germline, CDR1 is KGHSH and CDR2 LQKENI. CDR3 length: 15 amino acids. The J segment lost 3 bases and the V segment lost 5 bases, leaving 9 bases of the junction unmatched. This CDR3 is CASSGSGTGDYEQYF. DNA for the CDR3: TGTGCCAGCTCAGGCTCCGGGACAGGCGACTACGAGCAGTACTTC.

The chain combines TRBV21-1 with TRBJ2-7; the table's D call, TRBD1, has no DNA check behind it. TRBV21-1 is annotated as a pseudogene. The CDR3 is 15 residues long. For the CDR3, the DNA is TGTGCCAGCAGCAAAGGGGCCAGCCTCTACTACGAGCAGTACTTC. Residues: CASSKGASLYYEQYF.

The V call is TRBV2, the J call TRBJ1-5; the D gene is possibly TRBD1 (6 bases). Germline V lookup: CDR1 SNHLY, CDR2 FYNNEI. V was cut by 6 bases and J by 0 bases, with 9 bases left in between. The CDR3 loop spans 14 amino acids. The CDR3: CASRNRDSNQPQHF. The CDR3 DNA reads TGTGCCAGCAGAAACAGGGATAGCAATCAGCCCCAGCATTTT.

This clone was seen a single time. This rearrangement joins TRBV27 to TRBJ1-6, with D possibly being TRBD1 (5 bases). This CDR3 is built from 14 residues. CDR1 and CDR2 from the germline V gene are MNHEY and SMNVEV (reference sequence). The V gene lost 6 bases and the J gene lost 10 bases, with 16 bases spanning the gap. In DNA form, the CDR3 reads TGTGCCAGCAGCCCCGGGACCGGAGGGTCACCCCTCCACTTT. This encodes CASSPGTGGSPLHF.

V gene TRBV5-4 combines with J gene TRBJ2-2, with TRBD2 identical over 11 bases. Per the germline V gene, CDR1 is SGHNT and CDR2 is YYREEE (reference sequence). Germline trimming cut 4 bases from V and 8 bases from J; bases unmatched to any gene: 4. This CDR3 is built from 14 residues. The CDR3 nucleotides are TGTGCCAGCAGCCGGGGACTAGCGGAAGGGGAGCTGTTTTTT. Protein: CASSRGLAEGELFF. Full variable domain (rest looked up from reference TRBV5-4 and TRBJ2-2): ETGVTQSPTHLIKTRGQQVTLRCSSQSGHNTVSWYQQALGQGPQFIFQYYREEENGRGNFPPRFSGLQFPNYSSELNVNALELDDSALYLCASSRGLAEGELFFGEGSRLTVL.